These 28 T cell receptor beta chains came from one sample sequenced in a study of shared clonotypes between healthy human individuals. Sequenced by immunoSEQ multiplex PCR; TCRdb stores in-frame clones only, minus some. The repertoire holds about 92,000 clones, with almost 70% as singletons. Specimen: memory CD8+ T cells sorted from blood. Subset in this sample: CD45RO+ cells pooled with CCR7-negative TemRA cells. These receptors originate from a man aged 25-40 years in good health.

The rearrangement joins TRBV30 to TRBJ1-5; maybe TRBD1 (6 bases). V lost 2 bases and J lost 2, with 10 bases in between. Germline loops: CDR1 GTSNPN, CDR2 SVGIG (reference sequence). There are 14 residues in the CDR3. DNA of the CDR3: TGTGCCTGGAGTTCAGGGGTTGGCAATCAGCCCCAGCATTTT. Translating gives CAWSSGVGNQPQHF.

The J gene is TRBJ2-5, the V gene TRBV11-3; D unresolved. The CDR3 spans 13 residues. Germline loops: CDR1 SGHNT, CDR2 YENEEA. Trimming stripped 3 bases from V and 3 bases from J, with 8 bases between. The CDR3 reads CASSFSQKETQYF. Written as DNA, the CDR3 is TGTGCCAGCAGCTTCAGCCAGAAAGAGACCCAGTACTTC. The entire variable domain, with the rest obtained from reference TRBV11-3 and TRBJ2-5, is as follows: EAGVVQSPRYKIIEKKQPVAFWCNPISGHNTLYWYLQNLGQGPELLIRYENEEAVDDSQLPKDRFSAERLKGVDSTLKIQPAELGDSAVYLCASSFSQKETQYFGPGTRLLVL.

The chain combines TRBV7-2 with TRBJ2-7; 8 nucleotides align to TRBD1. The CDR3 runs 14 residues. V was clipped by 5 bases and J by 4 bases; unmatched bases: 7. Germline V gene data show CDR1 as SGHTA and CDR2 as FQGNSA. The CDR3 is CASSLSGQAYEQYF. Here the CDR3 DNA reads TGTGCCAGCAGCCTCTCGGGACAGGCTTACGAGCAGTACTTC.

The V and J genes are TRBV5-1 and TRBJ1-2, with D possibly matching TRBD1 (6 bases). Germline values: CDR1 SGHRS, CDR2 YFSETQ. This CDR3 has 14 residues. V shed 0 bases and J shed 4 bases, with 10 bases lying between them. The CDR3 here is CASSLGGGGYGYTF. The CDR3 coding sequence is TGCGCCAGCAGCTTGGGCGGAGGGGGCTATGGCTACACCTTC.

This clone was seen a handful of times. Other DNA sequences in this sample translate to the same CDR3. The chain combines TRBV7-2 with TRBJ2-6; D call uncertain. Germline V gene sequence: CDR1 SGHTA, CDR2 FQGNSA. The germline V and J ends were trimmed by 1 base and 4 bases, with 8 bases remaining between them. The CDR3 is made up of 15 amino acids. CDR3 protein: CASSLGRTGANVLTF. CDR3 in DNA: TGTGCCAGCAGCTTAGGTAGGACCGGGGCCAACGTCCTGACTTTC. Based on the CDR3 plus reference TRBV7-2 and TRBJ2-6, the full variable domain is GAGVSQSPSNKVTEKGKDVELRCDPISGHTALYWYRQSLGQGLEFLIYFQGNSAPDKSGLPSDRFSAERTGGSVSTLTIQRTQQEDSAVYLCASSLGRTGANVLTFGAGSRLTVL.

The chain joins TRBV4-1 to TRBJ2-2; D gene ambiguous. V lost 5 bases to trimming and J lost 4 bases, with 8 bases between them. Looked up from germline, CDR1 is MGHRA and CDR2 is YSYEKL. This CDR3 comprises 13 residues. The CDR3 spells CASSYTPTGELFF. CDR3 bases: TGCGCCAGCAGCTACACCCCCACCGGGGAGCTGTTTTTT.

The V and J genes are TRBV7-2 and TRBJ2-2; D is perhaps TRBD1 (6 bases). CDR1 is SGHTA, CDR2 FQGNSA, per germline. This CDR3 is built from 15 residues. V shed 5 bases and J shed 4 bases, with 14 bases lying between them. The CDR3 sequence is CASSQLGRGTGELFF. CDR3 sequence (DNA): TGTGCCAGCAGCCAGTTAGGCAGGGGCACCGGGGAGCTGTTTTTT.

This chain links TRBV7-3 with TRBJ1-1; D possibly corresponds to TRBD1 (5 bases). V dropped 8 bases and J dropped 1 base, with 5 bases sitting between them. The CDR3 sequence is 11 residues long. CDR1 is SGHTA and CDR2 is FQGTGA in the germline V gene. CDR3 protein: CASQGNTEAFF. The CDR3 DNA reads as TGTGCCAGCCAGGGGAACACTGAAGCTTTCTTT.

V usage is TRBV27 and J usage is TRBJ2-7, with a tentative D call TRBD2 (6 bases). Germline assignment: CDR1 MNHEY and CDR2 SMNVEV (reference sequence). Trimming left V 2 bases short and J 3 bases short, with 14 bases between. This CDR3 is built from 15 residues. The CDR3 DNA sequence: TGTGCCAGCAGTTTAGCGGGGCCCCTTTTCTACGAGCAGTACTTC. Amino acid sequence: CASSLAGPLFYEQYF.

V usage is TRBV11-3 and J usage is TRBJ2-3; the D is unclear. The CDR3 has 12 amino acids. CDR1 is SGHNT, CDR2 YENEEA, per germline. V gave up 5 bases and J gave up 2 bases, with 5 bases separating them. The CDR3 region has the DNA TGTGCCAGCAGCCTCTCCACAGATACGCAGTATTTT. Translation gives CASSLSTDTQYF. The full variable domain, completed using reference TRBV11-3 and TRBJ2-3, is EAGVVQSPRYKIIEKKQPVAFWCNPISGHNTLYWYLQNLGQGPELLIRYENEEAVDDSQLPKDRFSAERLKGVDSTLKIQPAELGDSAVYLCASSLSTDTQYFGPGTRLTVL.

The chain employs TRBV29-1 and TRBJ2-1, with D tentatively TRBD2 (6 bases). V was shortened by 6 bases and J by 4 bases, with 19 bases between the two germline ends. This CDR3 comprises 15 residues. CDR1 and CDR2 (germline): SQVTM, ANQGSEA. In DNA form, the CDR3 reads TGCAGCGTCACCAGAGAGGGAGGTTCGTACAATGAGCAGTTCTTC. Its translation is CSVTREGGSYNEQFF.

This clone came up once. V is TRBV7-6 and J is TRBJ2-5, with D tentatively TRBD1 or TRBD2 (7 bases each). Germline V gene sequence: CDR1 SGHVS, CDR2 FNYEAQ. With 8 bases removed from V and 2 bases from J, the gap between germline ends came to 18 bases. This CDR3 comprises 15 residues. In DNA form, the CDR3 reads TGTGCCAGCGGGAGCGGGGACAGCCGTCAAGAGACCCAGTACTTC. Amino acid sequence: CASGSGDSRQETQYF. Full variable domain (remainder filled in from reference TRBV7-6 and TRBJ2-5): GAGVSQSPRYKVTKRGQDVALRCDPISGHVSLYWYRQALGQGPEFLTYFNYEAQQDKSGLPNDRFSAERPEGSISTLTIQRTEQRDSAMYRCASGSGDSRQETQYFGPGTRLLVL.

This clone was counted a few times. This sequence joins TRBV27 and TRBJ2-1; 14 bases line up with TRBD2. V lost 3 bases and J lost 5; bases outside the gene matches: 6. CDR1 is MNHEY, CDR2 SMNVEV, per germline (reference sequence). CDR3 length: 17 residues. For the CDR3, the DNA is TGTGCCAGCAGTTTGTGGACTAGCGGGAGGTATAACAATGAGCAGTTCTTC. Translated: CASSLWTSGRYNNEQFF.

The J gene is TRBJ1-4, the V gene TRBV25-1; D remains unclear. V was cut by 1 base and J by 0 bases, with 15 bases left in between. Germline V CDR1 and CDR2: MGHDK, SYGVNS. This CDR3 comprises 18 residues. The CDR3 DNA follows: TGTGCCAGCAGTGAATCCCTTCTTTACAGAACAACTAATGAAAAACTGTTTTTT. Translation gives CASSESLLYRTTNEKLFF.

The CDR3 DNA is TGTGCCAGCAGCCCGCCGGGACTAGGAACCTACGAGCAGTACTTC. Protein: CASSPPGLGTYEQYF. This rearrangement joins TRBV7-9 to TRBJ2-7, with 8 positions matching TRBD2. The J segment lost 2 bases and the V segment lost 5 bases, leaving 8 bases of the junction unmatched. The CDR3 is made up of 15 amino acids. Germline loops: CDR1 SEHNR, CDR2 FQNEAQ (reference sequence).

The chain couples TRBV9 to TRBJ2-3; D is unresolved. Trimming removed 4 bases at V and 7 bases at J, with 10 bases between. Germline loops: CDR1 SGDLS, CDR2 YYNGEE. The CDR3 consists of 12 residues. The CDR3 DNA reads as TGTGCCAGCAGCTCAATCAGGAATACGCAGTATTTT. As protein: CASSSIRNTQYF.

The chain has TRBV15 and TRBJ2-6; D not certain. The V and J ends lost 1 base and 0 bases respectively, with 7 bases between them. The CDR3 totals 16 residues. Germline CDR1 reads LNHNV; CDR2 reads YYDKDF (reference sequence). CDR3 in DNA: TGTGCCACCAGCAGAGTGGGCGACTCTGGGGCCAACGTCCTGACTTTC. It is translated as CATSRVGDSGANVLTF. The complete variable domain, with remaining parts taken from reference TRBV15 and TRBJ2-6, reads DAMVIQNPRYQVTQFGKPVTLSCSQTLNHNVMYWYQQKSSQAPKLLFHYYDKDFNNEADTPDNFQSRRPNTSFCFLDIRSPGLGDTAMYLCATSRVGDSGANVLTFGAGSRLTVL.

The chain carries TRBV4-1 and TRBJ2-2, with 10 bases that match TRBD1. The CDR3 spans 17 residues. Germline CDR1 reads MGHRA; CDR2 reads YSYEKL. V was pared by 3 bases and J by 7 bases, with 11 bases of the junction left unmatched. For the CDR3, the DNA is TGCGCCAGCAGCCAGTCGGCCGGGACAGGGGTCGGCGGGGAGCTGTTTTTT. Residues: CASSQSAGTGVGGELFF.

V and J are TRBV18 and TRBJ2-3; D is undetermined. CDR3 length: 16 residues. CDR1 KGHSH and CDR2 LQKENI come from the germline V gene. Trimming removed 2 bases from V and 0 bases from J, with 12 bases in between. The CDR3 protein is CASSPLAITSTDTQYF. DNA for the CDR3: TGTGCCAGCTCACCATTAGCCATTACTAGCACAGATACGCAGTATTTT.

The genes are TRBV7-2 and TRBJ2-3; 7 nucleotides agree with TRBD1. This CDR3 is built from 15 residues. The V and J ends lost 1 base and 5 bases, in that order; junction bases with no gene match: 6. Germline values: CDR1 SGHTA, CDR2 FQGNSA. The CDR3 here is CASSLERGRVDTQYF. The CDR3 coding sequence is TGTGCCAGCAGCTTAGAAAGGGGGCGGGTAGATACGCAGTATTTT. The whole variable domain, filled in from reference TRBV7-2 and TRBJ2-3, reads GAGVSQSPSNKVTEKGKDVELRCDPISGHTALYWYRQSLGQGLEFLIYFQGNSAPDKSGLPSDRFSAERTGGSVSTLTIQRTQQEDSAVYLCASSLERGRVDTQYFGPGTRLTVL.

V and J are TRBV27 and TRBJ2-1; TRBD1 matches at 11 bases. The V gene's germline CDR1 is MNHEY and CDR2 SMNVEV (reference sequence). The CDR3 has 14 residues. With 8 bases clipped from V and 5 bases from J, the junction kept 5 bases outside the gene matches. CDR3 protein: CASQKDRGHNEQFF. In DNA, the CDR3 is TGTGCCAGCCAGAAGGACAGGGGGCACAATGAGCAGTTCTTC.

This clone was counted once. With a much larger clone just one base away, this may be a read error. Other DNA sequences from this sample encode an identical CDR3 as well. The CDR3 nucleotides read TGTGCCAGCAGCCAAGATTTAGGACAGCCCTTTACAGATACGCAGTATTTT. Translation: CASSQDLGQPFTDTQYF. The V and J genes are TRBV14 and TRBJ2-3, with TRBD1 as a possible D gene (6 bases). Per the germline V gene, CDR1 is SGHDN and CDR2 is FVKESK. With 0 bases removed from V and 3 bases from J, the gap between germline ends came to 16 bases. The length of the CDR3 is 17 residues.

The CDR3 here is CASSQPGTGGWGNQPQHF. The CDR3 coding sequence is TGCGCCAGCAGCCAGCCCGGGACAGGGGGCTGGGGCAATCAGCCCCAGCATTTT. The chain carries TRBV4-1 and TRBJ1-5; TRBD1 aligns across 12 bases. Germline trimming cut 3 bases from V and 2 bases from J; bases unmatched to any gene: 8. The CDR3 sequence is 18 residues long. The V gene's germline CDR1 is MGHRA and CDR2 YSYEKL.

V and J are TRBV4-3 and TRBJ2-3; D is unresolved. CDR1 is LGHNA and CDR2 is YSLEER in the germline V gene. Between the trimmed V and J ends, which lost 4 bases and 4 bases, there was a span of 6 bases. This CDR3 is 12 amino acids long. The CDR3 loop is CASSRESDTQYF. CDR3 bases: TGCGCCAGCAGCCGCGAGTCAGATACGCAGTATTTT.

The chain employs TRBV4-3 and TRBJ2-1; D is unclear. In germline, CDR1 is LGHNA, CDR2 YSLEER. V was trimmed by 1 base and J by 8 bases, leaving 18 bases between them. This CDR3 contains 16 residues. The chain's CDR3 is CASSQAGLGSMDEQFF. Here the CDR3 DNA reads TGCGCCAGCAGCCAAGCGGGCCTAGGTTCTATGGATGAGCAGTTCTTC.

The rearrangement links TRBV7-8 to TRBJ2-6; 11 nucleotides match TRBD1. V dropped 5 bases and J dropped 2; count of bases not matched to a gene: 8. CDR1 and CDR2 (germline): SGHVS, FQNEAQ. The CDR3 loop spans 18 amino acids. CDR3 nucleotide sequence: TGTGCCAGCAGCCTAGGCGGACAGGGGGCGCCTGGGGCCAACGTCCTGACTTTC. Amino acids: CASSLGGQGAPGANVLTF. The full variable domain, its missing parts supplied by reference TRBV7-8 and TRBJ2-6, is GAGVSQSPRYKVAKRGQDVALRCDPISGHVSLFWYQQALGQGPEFLTYFQNEAQLDKSGLPSDRFFAERPEGSVSTLKIQRTQQEDSAVYLCASSLGGQGAPGANVLTFGAGSRLTVL.

This clone was recorded once. This sample also contains other DNA sequences that code for the same CDR3. The V and J genes are TRBV6-1 and TRBJ2-1, with D unclear. The CDR3 consists of 11 residues. CDR1 and CDR2 from the germline V gene are MNHNS and SASEGT. V was trimmed by 7 bases and J by 0 bases, leaving 1 base between them. CDR3 coding DNA: TGTGCCAGCACCTCCTACAATGAGCAGTTCTTC. Translating it yields CASTSYNEQFF.

This clone has more than one count but fewer than ten. The chain uses TRBV28 and TRBJ2-7; tentative D call: TRBD1 (5 bases). CDR1 MDHEN and CDR2 SYDVKM come from the germline V gene. The CDR3 runs 12 residues. Trimming shortened V by 10 bases and J by 3 bases, and 13 bases separated the two germline ends. In DNA, the CDR3 is TGTGCCACCGAGCAGGGTAACTACGAGCAGTACTTC. As protein: CATEQGNYEQYF.